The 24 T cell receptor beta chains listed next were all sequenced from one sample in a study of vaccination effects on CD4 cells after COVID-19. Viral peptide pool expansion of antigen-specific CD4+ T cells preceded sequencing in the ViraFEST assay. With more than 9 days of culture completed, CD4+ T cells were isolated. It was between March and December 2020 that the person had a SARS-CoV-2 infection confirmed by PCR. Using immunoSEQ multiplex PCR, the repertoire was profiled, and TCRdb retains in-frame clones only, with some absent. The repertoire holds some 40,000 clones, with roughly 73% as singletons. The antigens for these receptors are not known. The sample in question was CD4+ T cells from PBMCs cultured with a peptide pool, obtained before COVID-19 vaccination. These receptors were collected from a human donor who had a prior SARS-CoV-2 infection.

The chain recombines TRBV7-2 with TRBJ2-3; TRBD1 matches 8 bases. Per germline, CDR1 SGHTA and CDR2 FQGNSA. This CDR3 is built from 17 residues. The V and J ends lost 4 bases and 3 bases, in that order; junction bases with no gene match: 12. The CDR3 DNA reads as TGTGCCAGCAGCTCCCGCCCCAGGGGGCCCTTGACAGATACGCAGTATTTT. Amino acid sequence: CASSSRPRGPLTDTQYF.

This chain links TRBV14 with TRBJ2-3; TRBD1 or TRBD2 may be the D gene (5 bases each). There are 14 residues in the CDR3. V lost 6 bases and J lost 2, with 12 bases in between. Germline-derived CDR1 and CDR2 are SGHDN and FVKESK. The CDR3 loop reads CASSWDLNTDTQYF. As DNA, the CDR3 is TGTGCCAGCAGTTGGGACCTAAACACAGATACGCAGTATTTT.

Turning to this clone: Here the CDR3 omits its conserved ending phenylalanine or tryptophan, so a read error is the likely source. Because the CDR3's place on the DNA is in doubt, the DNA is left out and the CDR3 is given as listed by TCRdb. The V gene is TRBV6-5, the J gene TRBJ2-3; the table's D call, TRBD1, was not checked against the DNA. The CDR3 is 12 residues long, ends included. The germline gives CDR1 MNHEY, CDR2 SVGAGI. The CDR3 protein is CASSTPGQRLLS.

CDR3 amino acids: CASTGGGGDYGYTF. The CDR3 DNA follows: TGTGCCAGCACCGGAGGGGGGGGAGACTATGGCTACACCTTC. The V call is TRBV6-4, the J call TRBJ1-2, with D possibly TRBD1 on 6 matching bases. Trimming took 7 bases from V and 3 from J, leaving 15 bases between them. CDR3 length: 14 amino acids. Per germline, CDR1 MRHNA and CDR2 SNTAGT.

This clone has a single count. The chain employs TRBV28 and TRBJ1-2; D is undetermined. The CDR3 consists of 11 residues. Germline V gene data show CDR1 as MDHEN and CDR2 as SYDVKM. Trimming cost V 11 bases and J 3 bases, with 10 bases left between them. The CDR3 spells CAGRTDYGYTF. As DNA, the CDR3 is TGTGCCGGCCGGACCGACTATGGCTACACCTTC.

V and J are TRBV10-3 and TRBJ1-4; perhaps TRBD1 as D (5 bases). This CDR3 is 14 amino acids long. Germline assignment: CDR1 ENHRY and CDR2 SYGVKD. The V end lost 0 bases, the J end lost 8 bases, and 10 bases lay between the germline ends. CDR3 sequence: CAISESGQGEKLFF. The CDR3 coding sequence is TGTGCCATCAGTGAGTCGGGGCAGGGAGAAAAACTGTTTTTT.

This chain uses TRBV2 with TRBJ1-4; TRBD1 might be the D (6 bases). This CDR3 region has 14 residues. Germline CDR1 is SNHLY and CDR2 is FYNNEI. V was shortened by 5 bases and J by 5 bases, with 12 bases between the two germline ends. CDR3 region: CASSKDRGNEKLFF. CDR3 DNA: TGTGCCAGCAGTAAGGACAGAGGAAATGAAAAACTGTTTTTT.

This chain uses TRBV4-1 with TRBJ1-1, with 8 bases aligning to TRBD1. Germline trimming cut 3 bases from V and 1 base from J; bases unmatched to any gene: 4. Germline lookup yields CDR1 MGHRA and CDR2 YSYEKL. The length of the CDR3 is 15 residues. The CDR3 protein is CASSHDRGPNTEAFF. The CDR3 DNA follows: TGCGCCAGCAGCCACGACAGGGGCCCGAACACTGAAGCTTTCTTT.

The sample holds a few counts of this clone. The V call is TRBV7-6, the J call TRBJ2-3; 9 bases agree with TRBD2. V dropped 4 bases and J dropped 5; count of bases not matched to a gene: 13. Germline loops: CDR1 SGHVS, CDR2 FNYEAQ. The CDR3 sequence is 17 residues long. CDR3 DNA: TGTGCCAGCAGCTCGCCACTCAGCGGGGGGTTAAGAGATACGCAGTATTTT. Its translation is CASSSPLSGGLRDTQYF.

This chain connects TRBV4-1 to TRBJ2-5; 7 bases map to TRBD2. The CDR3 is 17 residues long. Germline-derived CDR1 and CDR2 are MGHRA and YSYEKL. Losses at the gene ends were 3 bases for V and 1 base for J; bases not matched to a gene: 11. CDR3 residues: CASSQTPYGGTQETQYF. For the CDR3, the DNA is TGCGCCAGCAGCCAGACCCCTTACGGGGGGACCCAAGAGACCCAGTACTTC.

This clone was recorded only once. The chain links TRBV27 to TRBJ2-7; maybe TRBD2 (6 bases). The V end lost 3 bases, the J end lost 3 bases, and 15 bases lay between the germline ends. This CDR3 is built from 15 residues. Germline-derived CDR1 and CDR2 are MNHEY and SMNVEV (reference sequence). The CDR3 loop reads CASSFLASAGYEQYF. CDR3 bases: TGTGCCAGCAGTTTCCTCGCCTCAGCGGGCTACGAGCAGTACTTC.

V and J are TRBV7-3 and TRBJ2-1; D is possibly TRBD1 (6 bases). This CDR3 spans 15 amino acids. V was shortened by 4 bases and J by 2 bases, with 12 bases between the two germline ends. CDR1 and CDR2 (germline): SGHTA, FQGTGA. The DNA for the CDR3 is TGTGCCAGCAGCTCCGGACAGTTAGCCTACAATGAGCAGTTCTTC. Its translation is CASSSGQLAYNEQFF. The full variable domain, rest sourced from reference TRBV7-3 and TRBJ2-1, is GAGVSQTPSNKVTEKGKYVELRCDPISGHTALYWYRQSLGQGPEFLIYFQGTGAADDSGLPNDRFFAVRPEGSVSTLKIQRTERGDSAVYLCASSSGQLAYNEQFFGPGTRLTVL.

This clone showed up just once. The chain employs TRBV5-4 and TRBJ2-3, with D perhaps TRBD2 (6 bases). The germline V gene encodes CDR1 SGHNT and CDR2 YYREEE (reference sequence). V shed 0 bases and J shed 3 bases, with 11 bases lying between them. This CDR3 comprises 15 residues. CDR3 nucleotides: TGTGCCAGCAGCTTGGGGGGCGGGGATACAGATACGCAGTATTTT. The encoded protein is CASSLGGGDTDTQYF.

CDR3 sequence: CASSLWDGRDYEQYF. The CDR3 DNA reads TGTGCCAGCAGCCTATGGGACGGGAGAGACTACGAGCAGTACTTC. The chain couples TRBV13 to TRBJ2-7; tentatively, D is TRBD2 (6 bases). The CDR3 extends over 15 amino acids. V lost 5 bases to trimming and J lost 3 bases, with 17 bases between them. CDR1 is PRHDT, CDR2 FYEKMQ, per germline (reference sequence).

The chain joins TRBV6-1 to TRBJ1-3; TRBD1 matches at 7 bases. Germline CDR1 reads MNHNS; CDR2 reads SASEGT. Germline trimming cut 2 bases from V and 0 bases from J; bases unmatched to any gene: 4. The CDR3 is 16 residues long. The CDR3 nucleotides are TGTGCCAGCAGTGAACGCGGGACAGCCTCTGGAAACACCATATATTTT. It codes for CASSERGTASGNTIYF.

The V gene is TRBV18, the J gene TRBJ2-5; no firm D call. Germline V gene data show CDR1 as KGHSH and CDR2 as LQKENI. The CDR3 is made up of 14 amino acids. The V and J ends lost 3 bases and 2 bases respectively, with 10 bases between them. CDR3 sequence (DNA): TGTGCCAGCTCACCCCGCGTCGAACAAGAGACCCAGTACTTC. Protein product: CASSPRVEQETQYF. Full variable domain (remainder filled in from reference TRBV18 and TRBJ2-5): NAGVMQNPRHLVRRRGQEARLRCSPMKGHSHVYWYRQLPEEGLKFMVYLQKENIIDESGMPKERFSAEFPKEGPSILRIQQVVRGDSAAYFCASSPRVEQETQYFGPGTRLLVL.

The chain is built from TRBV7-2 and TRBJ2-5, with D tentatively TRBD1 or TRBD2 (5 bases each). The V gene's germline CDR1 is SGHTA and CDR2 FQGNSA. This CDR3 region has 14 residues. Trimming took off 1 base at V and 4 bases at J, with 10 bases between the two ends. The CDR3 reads CASSLVGGGETQYF. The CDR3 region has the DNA TGTGCCAGCAGCTTAGTAGGTGGGGGAGAGACCCAGTACTTC.

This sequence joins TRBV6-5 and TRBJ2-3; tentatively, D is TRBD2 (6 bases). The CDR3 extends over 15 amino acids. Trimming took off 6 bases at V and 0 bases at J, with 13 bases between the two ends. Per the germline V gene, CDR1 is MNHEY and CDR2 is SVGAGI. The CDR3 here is CASSPRRASTDTQYF. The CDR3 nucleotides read TGTGCCAGCAGCCCCAGGAGGGCGAGCACAGATACGCAGTATTTT.

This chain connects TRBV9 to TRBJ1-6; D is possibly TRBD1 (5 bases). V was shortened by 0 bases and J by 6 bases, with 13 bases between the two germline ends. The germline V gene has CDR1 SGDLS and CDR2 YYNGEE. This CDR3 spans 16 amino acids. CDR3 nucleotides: TGTGCCAGCAGCGTAGATGTGGGGCCGTCTAATTCACCCCTCCACTTT. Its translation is CASSVDVGPSNSPLHF.

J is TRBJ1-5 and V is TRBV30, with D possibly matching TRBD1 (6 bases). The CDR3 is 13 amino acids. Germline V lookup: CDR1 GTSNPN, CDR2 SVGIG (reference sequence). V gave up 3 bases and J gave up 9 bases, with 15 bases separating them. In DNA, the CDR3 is TGTGCCTGGAGCACAGGGATGGATCGGCCCCAGCATTTT. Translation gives CAWSTGMDRPQHF.

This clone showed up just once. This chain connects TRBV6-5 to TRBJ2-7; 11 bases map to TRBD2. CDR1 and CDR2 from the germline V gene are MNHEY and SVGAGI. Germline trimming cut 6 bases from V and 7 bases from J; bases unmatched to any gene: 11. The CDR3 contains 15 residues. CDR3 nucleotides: TGTGCCAGCAGAAGCCGACTAGCGGGACTTAGGGAGCAGTACTTC. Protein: CASRSRLAGLREQYF.

In DNA, the CDR3 is TGTGCCAGCAGCCCCGGGACTAGCGGGAGGGCCCTGGAGACCCAGTACTTC. Encoded protein: CASSPGTSGRALETQYF. The chain uses TRBV4-2 and TRBJ2-5; TRBD2 agrees at 16 bases. The germline CDR1 and CDR2 sequences are LGHNA and YNFKEQ. There are 17 residues in the CDR3. Unmatched junction bases numbered 7, after V lost 4 bases and J lost 5 bases.

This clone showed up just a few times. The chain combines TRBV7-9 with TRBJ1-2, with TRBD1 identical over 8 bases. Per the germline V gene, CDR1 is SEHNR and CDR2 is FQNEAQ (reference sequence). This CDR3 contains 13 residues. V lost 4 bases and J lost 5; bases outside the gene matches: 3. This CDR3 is CASSSDRGYGYTF. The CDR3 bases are TGTGCCAGCAGCTCAGACAGGGGTTATGGCTACACCTTC.

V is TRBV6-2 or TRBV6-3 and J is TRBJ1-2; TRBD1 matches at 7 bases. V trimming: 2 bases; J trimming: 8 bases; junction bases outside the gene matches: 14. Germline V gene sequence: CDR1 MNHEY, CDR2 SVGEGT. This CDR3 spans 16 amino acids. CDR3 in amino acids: CASSYGTGTAPRGYTF. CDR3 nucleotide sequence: TGTGCCAGCAGTTACGGGACCGGGACAGCCCCGAGGGGCTACACCTTC.